The 21 T cell receptor beta chains reported below all come from one sample, sequenced in a study of CD8+CD57+ T cells in acquired aplastic anemia. Template material for TCR beta VDJ and CDR3 profiling consisted of genomic DNA. TCRdb reprocessed the reads with MiXCR, giving one entry per CDR3 protein. The table has approximately 99,000 distinct CDR3 sequences, approximately 49% seen once. Source material: sorted CD4+, CD8+, or CD8+CD57+ T cells (not recorded which) from PBMCs. The receptors derive from a human donor in good health, serving as a control.

There are a few counts of this clonotype. The rearrangement links TRBV27 to TRBJ1-1; D uncertain. V gave up 8 bases and J gave up 8 bases, with 15 bases separating them. Germline CDR1 MNHEY, CDR2 SMNVEV (reference sequence). The CDR3 loop spans 12 amino acids. Here the CDR3 reads CASRYQNGEAFF. CDR3 DNA sequence: TGTGCCAGCCGATACCAAAACGGGGAAGCTTTCTTT.

This clonotype was seen repeatedly, ten times or more. The chain joins TRBV9 to TRBJ2-2, with D perhaps matching TRBD2 (6 bases). Germline lookup yields CDR1 SGDLS and CDR2 YYNGEE. The CDR3 runs 12 residues. V was shortened by 4 bases and J by 8 bases, with 9 bases between the two germline ends. CDR3 protein: CASSPRGGELFF. CDR3 nucleotide sequence: TGTGCCAGCAGCCCCCGGGGGGGGGAGCTGTTTTTT. Supplemented by reference TRBV9 and TRBJ2-2, the full variable domain reads DSGVTQTPKHLITATGQRVTLRCSPRSGDLSVYWYQQSLDQGLQFLIQYYNGEERAKGNILERFSAQQFPDLHSELNLSSLELGDSALYFCASSPRGGELFFGEGSRLTVL.

This clonotype was found many times. The chain links TRBV2 to TRBJ2-5; 7 positions match TRBD2. Germline V gene sequence: CDR1 SNHLY, CDR2 FYNNEI. CDR3 size: 18 residues. Losses at the gene ends were 2 bases for V and 3 bases for J; bases not matched to a gene: 15. The CDR3 DNA reads TGTGCCAGCAGTGAACCGACTAGCCAGGATCGCCATGAAGAGACCCAGTACTTC. This codes for CASSEPTSQDRHEETQYF.

As regards this clonotype: At one boundary the junction diverges from the germline segment, which might be a read error. V usage is TRBV10-3 and J usage is TRBJ2-7; the match to TRBD2 covers 12 bases. The CDR3 is made up of 15 amino acids. CDR1 is ENHRY and CDR2 is SYGVKD in the germline V gene. The CDR3 sequence is CAIRLETSGSYEQCF. The CDR3 DNA reads as TGTGCCATCAGACTTGAGACTAGCGGGAGTTACGAGCAGTGCTTC.

This CDR3 is CASSAQGNTIYF. In DNA form, the CDR3 reads TGTGCCAGCAGTGCCCAGGGAAACACCATATATTTT. This sequence joins TRBV2 and TRBJ1-3; D call uncertain. This CDR3 has 12 residues. Looked up from germline, CDR1 is SNHLY and CDR2 is FYNNEI. V dropped 4 bases and J dropped 4 bases, with 5 bases sitting between them.

The chain joins TRBV9 to TRBJ2-7; D might be TRBD1 (5 bases). The CDR3 is made up of 13 amino acids. Germline-derived CDR1 and CDR2 are SGDLS and YYNGEE. V lost 3 bases and J 6 bases, leaving 13 bases between the germline ends. The CDR3 region has the DNA TGTGCCAGCAGCGCGATAGGGGAAGTCGAGCAGTACTTC. Translation gives CASSAIGEVEQYF.

J is TRBJ1-2 and V is TRBV12-3 or TRBV12-4; D is uncertain. V dropped 2 bases and J dropped 8 bases, with 9 bases sitting between them. The CDR3 extends over 12 amino acids. The CDR3: CASSLPGRGYTF. CDR3 sequence (DNA): TGTGCCAGCAGTTTACCGGGAAGGGGCTACACCTTC.

CDR3 protein: CSVVGTATEAFF. Here the CDR3 DNA reads TGCAGCGTTGTCGGGACAGCCACTGAAGCTTTCTTT. This chain links TRBV29-1 with TRBJ1-1, with 7 bases fitting TRBD1. The CDR3 spans 12 residues. Germline assignment: CDR1 SQVTM and CDR2 ANQGSEA. The J segment lost 4 bases and the V segment lost 4 bases, leaving 3 bases of the junction unmatched. The complete variable domain, with remaining parts taken from reference TRBV29-1 and TRBJ1-1, reads SAVISQKPSRDICQRGTSLTIQCQVDSQVTMMFWYRQQPGQSLTLIATANQGSEATYESGFVIDKFPISRPNLTFSTLTVSNMSPEDSSIYLCSVVGTATEAFFGQGTRLTVV.

CDR3: CAISGTSDGYTF. Here the CDR3 DNA reads TGTGCCATCAGTGGCACCAGCGATGGCTACACCTTC. The chain is built from TRBV10-3 and TRBJ1-2; D remains ambiguous. From germline, CDR1 is ENHRY and CDR2 SYGVKD. CDR3 size: 12 residues. V gave up 4 bases and J gave up 6 bases, with 9 bases separating them.

J is TRBJ1-1 and V is TRBV15; D is unresolved. V gave up 0 bases and J gave up 5 bases, with 10 bases separating them. CDR3 size: 14 residues. Germline-derived CDR1 and CDR2 are LNHNV and YYDKDF (reference sequence). This chain's CDR3 is CATSRDIGRTEAFF. For the CDR3, the DNA is TGTGCCACCAGCAGAGATATCGGGAGGACTGAAGCTTTCTTT.

This clonotype has ten or more counts. The chain joins TRBV27 to TRBJ1-1; the D gene is possibly TRBD1 (6 bases). V lost 5 bases and J lost 2, with 15 bases in between. The CDR3 is 15 residues long. In germline, CDR1 is MNHEY, CDR2 SMNVEV (reference sequence). This chain's CDR3 is CASSTIQGPNTEAFF. The CDR3 DNA follows: TGTGCCAGCAGTACCATACAGGGTCCAAACACTGAAGCTTTCTTT.

The chain is built from TRBV10-3 and TRBJ1-2, with 10 bases lining up with TRBD1. Per germline, CDR1 ENHRY and CDR2 SYGVKD. This CDR3 is 15 amino acids long. J gave up 4 bases and V 0 bases, and 2 bases lay outside the gene matches. The CDR3 spells CAISESGTGAYGYTF. CDR3 coding DNA: TGTGCCATCAGTGAGTCGGGGACAGGGGCCTATGGCTACACCTTC.

CDR3 nucleotide sequence: TGTGCCATCAGTCCAAAGACAGGAAGTGGAAACACCATATATTTT. As protein: CAISPKTGSGNTIYF. The chain employs TRBV10-3 and TRBJ1-3; tentatively, D is TRBD1 (6 bases). Germline lookup yields CDR1 ENHRY and CDR2 SYGVKD. Trimming removed 5 bases at V and 3 bases at J, with 14 bases between. This CDR3 has 15 amino acids.

This clonotype is labeled medium-sized. The chain combines TRBV10-3 with TRBJ2-7; D not resolved. Trimming removed 1 base at V and 4 bases at J, with 8 bases between. Germline V CDR1 and CDR2: ENHRY, SYGVKD. The CDR3 runs 13 residues. CDR3 nucleotide sequence: TGTGCCATCAGTGAGTTGGCTTCGTACGAGCAGTACTTC. It translates to CAISELASYEQYF.

In its sample, this clonotype was seen many times. This chain joins TRBV3-1 and TRBJ1-2, with a tentative D call TRBD1 (6 bases). The CDR3 length is 13 residues. Trimming left V 6 bases short and J 3 bases short, with 11 bases between. Germline V gene sequence: CDR1 LGHDT, CDR2 YNNKEL (reference sequence). The CDR3 region is CASRGRGDYGYTF. CDR3 DNA sequence: TGTGCCAGCAGGGGCAGGGGAGACTATGGCTACACCTTC.

The rearrangement uses TRBV10-3 and TRBJ1-2; D might be TRBD1 (6 bases). Germline CDR1 is ENHRY and CDR2 is SYGVKD. This CDR3 has 14 amino acids. Trimming took off 0 bases at V and 8 bases at J, with 13 bases between the two ends. Here the CDR3 reads CAISESRTEIGYTF. The CDR3 DNA follows: TGTGCCATCAGTGAGTCAAGGACAGAAATAGGCTACACCTTC.

This clonotype was recorded at least ten times. The V call is TRBV11-1, the J call TRBJ1-4, with D unclear. Germline V gene lookup returns CDR1 SGHAT and CDR2 FQDESV (reference sequence). CDR3 length: 17 residues. V was clipped by 0 bases and J by 5 bases, with 16 bases between them. In DNA form, the CDR3 reads TGTGCCAGCAGCTTAGCGGATTTTGGGCCAGCGAATGAAAAACTGTTTTTT. Residues: CASSLADFGPANEKLFF.

The rearrangement links TRBV25-1 to TRBJ2-7, with D uncertain. V dropped 4 bases and J dropped 2 bases, with 12 bases sitting between them. CDR1 is MGHDK and CDR2 is SYGVNS in the germline V gene. The CDR3 spans 14 residues. The CDR3 reads CASSGPSRTYEQYF. CDR3 DNA sequence: TGTGCCAGCAGTGGCCCGAGCAGGACCTACGAGCAGTACTTC.

The chain employs TRBV9 and TRBJ2-7; perhaps TRBD2 as D (7 bases). The CDR3 has 16 residues. V was shortened by 1 base and J by 9 bases, with 23 bases between the two germline ends. CDR1 SGDLS and CDR2 YYNGEE come from the germline V gene. The CDR3 spells CASSVTLRTAREAQYF. For the CDR3, the DNA is TGTGCCAGCAGCGTAACCCTACGGACAGCCCGGGAGGCGCAGTACTTC.

The chain carries TRBV2 and TRBJ1-5; TRBD1 is a possible D gene (6 bases). The length of the CDR3 is 15 residues. Germline V CDR1 and CDR2: SNHLY, FYNNEI. V gave up 5 bases and J gave up 8 bases, with 19 bases separating them. The CDR3 region is CASSNRATAMEPQHF. CDR3 nucleotides: TGTGCCAGCAGTAACAGGGCTACCGCAATGGAGCCCCAGCATTTT.

CDR3 nucleotide sequence: TGTGCCACCAGGGGGGACATATCCTACGAGCAGTACTTC. Protein sequence: CATRGDISYEQYF. J is TRBJ2-7 and V is TRBV24-1; TRBD1 might be the D (6 bases). V shed 7 bases and J shed 1 base, with 10 bases lying between them. The CDR3 consists of 13 residues. Germline V lookup: CDR1 KGHDR, CDR2 SFDVKD.